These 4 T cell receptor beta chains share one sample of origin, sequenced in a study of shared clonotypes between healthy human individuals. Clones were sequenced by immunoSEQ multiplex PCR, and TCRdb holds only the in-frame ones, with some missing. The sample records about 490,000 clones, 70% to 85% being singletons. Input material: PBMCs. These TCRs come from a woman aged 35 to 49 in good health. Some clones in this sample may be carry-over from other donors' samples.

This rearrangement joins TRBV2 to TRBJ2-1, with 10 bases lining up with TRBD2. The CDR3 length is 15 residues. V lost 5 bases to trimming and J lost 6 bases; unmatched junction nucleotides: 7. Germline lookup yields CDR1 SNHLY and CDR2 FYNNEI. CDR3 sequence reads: CASSPASGRFNEQFF. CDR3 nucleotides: TGTGCCAGCAGTCCCGCTAGCGGGAGATTCAATGAGCAGTTCTTC.

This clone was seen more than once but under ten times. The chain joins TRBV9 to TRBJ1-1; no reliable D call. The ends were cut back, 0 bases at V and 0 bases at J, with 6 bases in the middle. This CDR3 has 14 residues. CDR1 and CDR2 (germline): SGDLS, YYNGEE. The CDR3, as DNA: TGTGCCAGCAGCGTAGCTCCCATGAACACTGAAGCTTTCTTT. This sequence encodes CASSVAPMNTEAFF.

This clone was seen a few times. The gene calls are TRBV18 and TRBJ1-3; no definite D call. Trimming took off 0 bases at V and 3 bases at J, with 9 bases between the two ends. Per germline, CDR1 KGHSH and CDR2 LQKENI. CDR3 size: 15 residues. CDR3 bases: TGTGCCAGCTCACCACCGGTACGGGATGGAAACACCATATATTTT. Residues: CASSPPVRDGNTIYF.

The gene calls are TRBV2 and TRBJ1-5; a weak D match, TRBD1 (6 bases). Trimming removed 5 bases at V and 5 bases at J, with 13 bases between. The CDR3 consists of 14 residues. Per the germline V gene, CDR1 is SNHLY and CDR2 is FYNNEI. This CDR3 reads CASSSQGGDQPQHF. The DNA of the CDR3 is TGTGCCAGCAGTTCACAGGGAGGGGATCAGCCCCAGCATTTT.